Listed here are 13 T cell receptor beta chains from one sample, sequenced in a study of shared clonotypes between healthy human individuals. It was CD45RO-negative cells, positively selected for CCR7, that made up naive CD8 cells, with terminally differentiated effector memory CD45RA+ cells excluded. Measured with immunoSEQ multiplex PCR; TCRdb has only the in-frame clones, and not every one. The repertoire has under 1 million clones, over 90% of them found once; the top ten carry about 25%. The sequenced sample consisted of naive CD8+ T cells sorted from blood. Receptors were obtained from a man between 25 and 39 years old in good health.

V is TRBV6-5 and J is TRBJ2-2; no reliable D call. V lost 2 bases, J lost 5 bases, and 15 bases lay in between. The CDR3 has 16 residues. Germline values: CDR1 MNHEY, CDR2 SVGAGI. The CDR3 DNA is TGTGCCAGCAGTTACGTAGGGCCGGTGGAGACCGGGGAGCTGTTTTTT. Translated: CASSYVGPVETGELFF.

The rearrangement joins TRBV7-9 to TRBJ1-2; 7 positions agree with TRBD1. The CDR3 consists of 15 residues. In germline, CDR1 is SEHNR, CDR2 FQNEAQ (reference sequence). The ends lost 2 bases at V and 0 bases at J; junction bases unmatched: 3. This chain's CDR3 is CASSLFDRANYGYTF. As DNA, the CDR3 is TGTGCCAGCAGCTTATTCGACAGGGCTAACTATGGCTACACCTTC.

This rearrangement joins TRBV9 to TRBJ2-1; possible D gene TRBD2, 5 bases. The V and J ends lost 4 bases and 6 bases respectively, with 17 bases between them. The CDR3 contains 15 residues. Germline V gene lookup returns CDR1 SGDLS and CDR2 YYNGEE. In DNA form, the CDR3 reads TGTGCCAGCAGCCCTGGGAGACTAATTTCCAATGAGCAGTTCTTC. Its protein is CASSPGRLISNEQFF.

The rearrangement links TRBV5-1 to TRBJ2-7; D is undetermined. Per the germline V gene, CDR1 is SGHRS and CDR2 is YFSETQ. There are 14 residues in the CDR3. V was clipped by 0 bases and J by 7 bases, with 14 bases between them. The CDR3 here is CASSLASNPGEQYF. CDR3 in DNA: TGCGCCAGCAGCTTGGCCTCAAACCCCGGAGAGCAGTACTTC.

The chain employs TRBV7-9 and TRBJ2-3; D tentatively reads TRBD1 or TRBD2 (5 bases each). There are 16 residues in the CDR3. The V gene lost 5 bases and the J gene lost 4 bases, with 19 bases spanning the gap. Germline CDR1 SEHNR, CDR2 FQNEAQ (reference sequence). The CDR3 DNA follows: TGTGCCAGCAGCCCGGCGGCGGGTCGGGGCCCAGATACGCAGTATTTT. Translated, it gives CASSPAAGRGPDTQYF. Filled out from reference TRBV7-9 and TRBJ2-3, the complete variable domain reads DTGVSQNPRHKITKRGQNVTFRCDPISEHNRLYWYRQTLGQGPEFLTYFQNEAQLEKSRLLSDRFSAERPKGSFSTLEIQRTEQGDSAMYLCASSPAAGRGPDTQYFGPGTRLTVL.

This chain joins TRBV29-1 and TRBJ2-3; 8 nucleotides line up with TRBD2. Germline V gives CDR1 SQVTM, CDR2 ANQGSEA. V shed 6 bases, J shed 4 bases, and the junction held 9 bases outside the gene matches. The CDR3 length is 14 residues. This chain's CDR3 is CSVGSGRDADTQYF. The CDR3 DNA follows: TGCAGCGTGGGAAGCGGGAGAGACGCAGATACGCAGTATTTT.

The chain joins TRBV18 to TRBJ2-5, with no clear D. Deletions cut 3 bases from V and 2 bases from J, with 10 bases between. The CDR3 has 14 residues. Germline loops: CDR1 KGHSH, CDR2 LQKENI. As DNA, the CDR3 is TGTGCCAGCTCACCGACGACTGAACAAGAGACCCAGTACTTC. This gives the protein CASSPTTEQETQYF.

V usage is TRBV19 and J usage is TRBJ2-2; D possibly corresponds to TRBD2 (5 bases). Germline loops: CDR1 LNHDA, CDR2 SQIVND (reference sequence). V lost 2 bases and J 5 bases, leaving 6 bases between the germline ends. CDR3 length equals 13 residues. CDR3 DNA sequence: TGTGCCAGTAGTATAAGAGGGACCGGGGAGCTGTTTTTT. Translating it yields CASSIRGTGELFF. Full variable domain (outside the CDR3, taken from reference TRBV19 and TRBJ2-2): DGGITQSPKYLFRKEGQNVTLSCEQNLNHDAMYWYRQDPGQGLRLIYYSQIVNDFQKGDIAEGYSVSREKKESFPLTVTSAQKNPTAFYLCASSIRGTGELFFGEGSRLTVL.

This chain connects TRBV6-5 to TRBJ2-5; a possible D gene is TRBD2 (5 bases). Germline V gene data show CDR1 as MNHEY and CDR2 as SVGAGI. This CDR3 has 15 residues. The germline V and J ends were trimmed by 0 bases and 2 bases, with 10 bases remaining between them. The CDR3 here is CASSYSERWQETQYF. The CDR3 DNA follows: TGTGCCAGCAGTTACTCGGAGCGGTGGCAAGAGACCCAGTACTTC.

The rearrangement joins TRBV5-6 to TRBJ2-3, with unresolved D. From germline, CDR1 is SGHDT and CDR2 YYEEEE. The CDR3 totals 15 residues. V was cut by 0 bases and J by 2 bases, with 10 bases left in between. Here the CDR3 reads CASSLGPTITDTQYF. The CDR3 nucleotides read TGTGCCAGCAGCTTGGGACCGACGATCACAGATACGCAGTATTTT.

V is TRBV29-1 and J is TRBJ2-3; 10 bases are shared with TRBD2. With 1 base clipped from V and 1 base from J, the junction kept 11 bases outside the gene matches. The CDR3 has 18 residues. Germline V gives CDR1 SQVTM, CDR2 ANQGSEA. The CDR3 here is CSVEVLAGARAGTDTQYF. The CDR3 bases are TGCAGCGTTGAAGTTCTAGCGGGAGCTCGAGCGGGCACAGATACGCAGTATTTT.

The rearrangement uses TRBV11-2 and TRBJ2-7; D ambiguous. Per the germline V gene, CDR1 is SGHAT and CDR2 is FQNNGV. V lost 5 bases and J lost 1, with 15 bases in between. The CDR3 totals 15 residues. The chain's CDR3 is CASSPRQLSSYEQYF. CDR3 bases: TGTGCCAGCAGCCCTAGGCAGTTGTCATCCTACGAGCAGTACTTC.

The J gene is TRBJ2-7, the V gene TRBV7-6; 12 nucleotides agree with TRBD2. CDR1 is SGHVS and CDR2 is FNYEAQ in the germline V gene. This CDR3 contains 17 residues. The ends lost 5 bases at V and 4 bases at J; junction bases unmatched: 12. Here the CDR3 DNA reads TGTGCCAGCAGCACAGGACTAGCGGGACTTGGGGCGTACGAGCAGTACTTC. It translates to CASSTGLAGLGAYEQYF.